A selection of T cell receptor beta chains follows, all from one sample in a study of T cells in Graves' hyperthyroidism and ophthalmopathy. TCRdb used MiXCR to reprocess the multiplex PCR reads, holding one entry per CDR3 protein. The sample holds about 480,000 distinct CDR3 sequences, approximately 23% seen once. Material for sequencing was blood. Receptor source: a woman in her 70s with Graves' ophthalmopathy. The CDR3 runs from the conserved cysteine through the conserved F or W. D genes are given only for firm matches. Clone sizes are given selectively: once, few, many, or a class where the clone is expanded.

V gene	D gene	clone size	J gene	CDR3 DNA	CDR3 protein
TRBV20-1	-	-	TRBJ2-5	TGCAGTGCTAGAATTGGCGTTGGGGAGACCCAGTACTTC	CSARIGVGETQYF
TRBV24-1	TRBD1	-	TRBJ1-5	TGTGCCACCAGTGACCAACGGACAGGGAGAAACAATCAGCCCCAGCATTTT	CATSDQRTGRNNQPQHF
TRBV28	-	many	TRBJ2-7	TGTGCCAGCAGTCCTGCCCCTTCCTACGAGCAGTACTTC	CASSPAPSYEQYF
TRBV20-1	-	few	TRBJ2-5	TGCAGTGCTAGAAGGGCAGGGAAAGAGACCCAGTACTTC	CSARRAGKETQYF
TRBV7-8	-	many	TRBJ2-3	TGTGCCAGCAGCTTCGCTAGCTACGATACGCAGTATTTT	CASSFASYDTQYF
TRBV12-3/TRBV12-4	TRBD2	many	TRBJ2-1	TGTGCCAGCAGTTTATCTAGCGGGAGCCATGAGCAGTTCTTC	CASSLSSGSHEQFF
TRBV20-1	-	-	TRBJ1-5	TGCAGTGCTACCCCAGACAGTAGAAGCAATCAGCCCCAGCATTTT	CSATPDSRSNQPQHF
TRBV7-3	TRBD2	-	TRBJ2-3	TGTGCCAGCAGCTTCAGTGGGACTAGCGGGTCCGGAGATACGCAGTATTTT	CASSFSGTSGSGDTQYF
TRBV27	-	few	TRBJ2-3	TGTGCCAGCACCTCCAGGGGGGCCCTCACAGATACGCAGTATTTT	CASTSRGALTDTQYF
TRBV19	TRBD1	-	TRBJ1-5	TGTGCCAGTAGTATCGGACAGGGGATTCAGCCCCAGCATTTT	CASSIGQGIQPQHF
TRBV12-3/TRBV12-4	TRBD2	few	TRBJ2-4	TGTGCCAGCAGTCCTGGGACTAGCCGAAACATTCAGTACTTC	CASSPGTSRNIQYF
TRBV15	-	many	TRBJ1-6	TGTGCCACCAGCAGAGTTCATAATTCACCCCTCCACTTT	CATSRVHNSPLHF
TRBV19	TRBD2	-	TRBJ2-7	TGTGCCAGTAGTGAGCTAGCGGGAGCAGGCGAGCAGTACTTC	CASSELAGAGEQYF
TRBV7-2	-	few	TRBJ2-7	TGTGCCAGCAGCTCCCTCCAGGGGAACTACGAGCAGTACTTC	CASSSLQGNYEQYF
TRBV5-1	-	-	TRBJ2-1	TGCGCCAGCAGCTTGGACTACCTGTACAATGAGCAGTTCTTC	CASSLDYLYNEQFF
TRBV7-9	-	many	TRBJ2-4	TGTGCCAGCAGCTTTGGTCAGGGGCTGGCCAAAAACATTCAGTACTTC	CASSFGQGLAKNIQYF
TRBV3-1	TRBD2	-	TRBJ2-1	TGTGCCAGCAGCCAAGATCTCGGACTAGCGGGTTACAATGAGCAGTTCTTC	CASSQDLGLAGYNEQFF
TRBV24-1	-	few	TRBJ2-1	TGTGCCACCAGTGATTTGCTCAATGAGCAGTTCTTC	CATSDLLNEQFF
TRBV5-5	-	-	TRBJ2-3	TGTGCCAGCAGCTTGAGGGCGACTAGCACAGATACGCAGTATTTT	CASSLRATSTDTQYF
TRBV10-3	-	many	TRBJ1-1	TGTGCCATCAGTGAGGCCCCGGATTCGGCTGAAGCTTTCTTT	CAISEAPDSAEAFF
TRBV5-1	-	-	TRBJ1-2	TGCGCCAGCAGCTTGGACGGGAGGAGTCACTATGGCTACACCTTC	CASSLDGRSHYGYTF
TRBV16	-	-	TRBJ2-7	TGTGCCAGCAGCCAATTCGCACCGCCGAGTGAGCAGTACTTC	CASSQFAPPSEQYF
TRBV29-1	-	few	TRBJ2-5	TGCAGCGTTGAGATGACACCAGGGCAGACCCAGTACTTC	CSVEMTPGQTQYF